Reported below is one T cell receptor beta chain. No antigen is known for it. This sample was taken from a study of cytomegalovirus exposure and HLA in healthy donors. General study results and limits: A later analysis linked a missense variant in DCLRE1C to the trimming of TCR beta V and J genes.

Trimming cost V 0 bases and J 2 bases, with 5 bases left between them. The CDR3 is made up of 14 amino acids. Germline V CDR1 and CDR2: SGHNT, YYREEE (reference sequence). Researchers ran the PCR with 60 Vbeta and 13 Jbeta primers. TCRdb's copy holds only in-frame clones and misses some; the assay was immunoSEQ multiplex PCR. The table lists under 150,000 clones, 60% to 85% of them singletons. This chain joins TRBV5-4 and TRBJ1-4; D gene ambiguous. The TCR sequence derives from a woman in her thirties or forties in good health and CMV-seronegative. Sequencing input: PBMCs. The CDR3 sequence: CASSLGATNEKLFF. The DNA for the CDR3 is TGTGCCAGCAGCTTGGGGGCCACTAATGAAAAACTGTTTTTT.